A single T cell receptor (beta chain) is shown here with its context. Its antigen is not known. Sequencing of the DNA from cultured CD4+ T cells was carried out with the Oncomine TCR Beta short-read assay. Genomic DNA from cultured CD4+ T cells was extracted. TCRdb processed the PCR reads anew with MiXCR; each CDR3 protein has one entry. The sample contains around 16,000 distinct CDR3 sequences, roughly 40% of which appear only once. The data originate from a study of vaccination and CD4 T cells after COVID-19. About the study: Cells were stimulated with overlapping spike peptides from SARS-CoV-2, HCoV-NL63, HCoV-OC43 and HCoV-229E. The study's findings and limits: A nonsignificant rise from roughly 22 to 38 was seen in the median number of SARS-CoV-2-reactive clonotypes.

Germline values: CDR1 MDHEN, CDR2 SYDVKM. The CDR3 is 16 amino acids. With V trimmed by 4 bases and J by 6 bases, 7 bases remained unmatched. Treatment given: roughly 10-day PBMC culture with coronavirus spike peptide pools or control peptides (ViraFEST assay). Sequenced material: CD4+ T cells from blood, cultured in vitro. This sequence joins TRBV28 and TRBJ2-1; 12 bases fit TRBD2. The origin of this receptor is a human donor who had recovered from COVID-19. The CDR3 DNA is TGTGCCAGCAGTTCACGACTAGCGGGAGTGATCAATGAGCAGTTCTTC. Protein: CASSSRLAGVINEQFF.